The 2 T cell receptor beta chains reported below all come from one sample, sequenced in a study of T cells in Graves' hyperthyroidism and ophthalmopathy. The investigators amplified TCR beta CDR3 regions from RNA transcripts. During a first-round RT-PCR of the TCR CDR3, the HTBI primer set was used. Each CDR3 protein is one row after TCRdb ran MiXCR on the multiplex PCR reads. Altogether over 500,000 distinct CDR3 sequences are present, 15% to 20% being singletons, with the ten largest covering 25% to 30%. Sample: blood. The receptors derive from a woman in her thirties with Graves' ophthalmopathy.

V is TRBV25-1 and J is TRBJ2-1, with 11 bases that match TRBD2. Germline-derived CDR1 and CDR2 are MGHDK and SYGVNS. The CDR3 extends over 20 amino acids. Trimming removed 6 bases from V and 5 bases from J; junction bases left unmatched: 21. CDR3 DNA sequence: TGTGCCAGCAGCGCCACGCTCGCACCAGGGAAACTAGCGGGAGACAATGAGCAGTTCTTC. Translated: CASSATLAPGKLAGDNEQFF.

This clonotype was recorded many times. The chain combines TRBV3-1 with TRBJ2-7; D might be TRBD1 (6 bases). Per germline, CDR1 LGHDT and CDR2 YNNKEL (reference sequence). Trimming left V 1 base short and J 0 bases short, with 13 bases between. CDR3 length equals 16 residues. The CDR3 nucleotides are TGTGCCAGCAGCCAAGTAAGACAGGACAACTCCTACGAGCAGTACTTC. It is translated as CASSQVRQDNSYEQYF.